Listed below are T cell receptor beta chains from one sample, sequenced in a study of human T cells and chemical hapten exposure. TCRdb recomputed calls from the RACE reads with MiXCR, one row per CDR3 protein. The table includes some 90,000 distinct CDR3 sequences, 7.5% to 9.5% detected once. The starting material was whole blood, obtained in connection with sensitization to the hapten diphenylcyclopropenone (DPC). The receptors here all came from a man in his forties with alopecia areata. Some clones in this sample may be carry-over from other donors' samples. The CDR3 runs from the conserved cysteine through the conserved F or W. The D gene is left open where the match is weak. Clone size is not always given. Where it is, it says once, few, many or a class for expanded clones.

D: TRBD2; V: TRBV2; J: TRBJ2-3; size: many; DNA: TGTGCCAGCTCATGGATAGCGGGAGGGAGGAGCACAGATACGCAGTATTTT; CDR3: CASSWIAGGRSTDTQYF
D: TRBD2; V: TRBV6-5; J: TRBJ2-1; size: many; DNA: TGTGCCAGCAGTCGAACCGGGACTAGCGGCAACAATGAGCAGTTCTTC; CDR3: CASSRTGTSGNNEQFF
D: TRBD2; V: TRBV18; J: TRBJ2-6; size: NA; DNA: TGTGCCAGCTCACCAAATCTAGCGGGAGACGCGGCCTCCCAGGCCAACGTCCTGACTTTC; CDR3: CASSPNLAGDAASQANVLTF
D: NA; V: TRBV18; J: TRBJ2-3; size: few; DNA: TGTGCCAGCTCGGGACCAGATACGCAGTATTTT; CDR3: CASSGPDTQYF
D: NA; V: TRBV18; J: TRBJ1-5; size: many; DNA: TGTGCCAGCTCACCACCAGGAAATCAGCCCCAGCATTTT; CDR3: CASSPPGNQPQHF
D: NA; V: TRBV11-3; J: TRBJ2-1; size: few; DNA: TGTGCCAGCAGACCGCAGGGGTACAATGAGCAGTTCTTC; CDR3: CASRPQGYNEQFF
D: TRBD2; V: TRBV7-2; J: TRBJ2-3; size: few; DNA: TGTGCCAGCAGCCCGGGACTAGCGGGAGGAGGTACGCAGTATTTT; CDR3: CASSPGLAGGGTQYF
D: NA; V: TRBV5-1; J: TRBJ1-4; size: many; DNA: TGCGCCAGCAGCTCGACGGGAACCAATGAAAAACTGTTTTTT; CDR3: CASSSTGTNEKLFF
D: NA; V: TRBV4-3; J: TRBJ2-1; size: NA; DNA: TGCGCCAGCAGCCCGAAGGCAGGGATCTACAATGAGCAGTTCTTC; CDR3: CASSPKAGIYNEQFF
D: NA; V: TRBV9; J: TRBJ2-7; size: NA; DNA: TGTGCCAGCAGCGTAGATCTGGGGAGCGAGGAGCAGTACTTC; CDR3: CASSVDLGSEEQYF
D: TRBD2; V: TRBV7-9; J: TRBJ2-1; size: few; DNA: TGTGCCAGCAGCTTAACGTTGGGCGGGAGCTACAATGAGCAGTTCTTC; CDR3: CASSLTLGGSYNEQFF
D: TRBD1; V: TRBV6-2/TRBV6-3; J: TRBJ1-2; size: many; DNA: TGTGCCAGCAACCTGGACAGGGCCTACTATGGCTACACCTTC; CDR3: CASNLDRAYYGYTF
D: TRBD2; V: TRBV20-1; J: TRBJ2-3; size: few; DNA: TGCAGTGCTAGAGATTCTAGCGGGAGGGCAGGCACAGATACGCAGTATTTT; CDR3: CSARDSSGRAGTDTQYF
D: TRBD1; V: TRBV6-6; J: TRBJ1-6; size: NA; DNA: TGTGCCAGCAGTGGCAGGGGGCTCTTTAATTCACCCCTCCACTTT; CDR3: CASSGRGLFNSPLHF
D: NA; V: TRBV6-2/TRBV6-3; J: TRBJ1-2; size: NA; DNA: TGTGCCAGCAATCAAAGCAGTAAGAGAAACTATGGCTACACCTTC; CDR3: CASNQSSKRNYGYTF
D: NA; V: TRBV24-1; J: TRBJ2-1; size: NA; DNA: TGTGCCACCAGTGATCCTACTGCAGGGAGAAAGGTTGATGAGCAGTTCTTC; CDR3: CATSDPTAGRKVDEQFF
D: NA; V: TRBV7-9; J: TRBJ2-7; size: few; DNA: TGTGCCAGCAGCCCGACATACGAGCAGTACTTC; CDR3: CASSPTYEQYF
D: TRBD1; V: TRBV20-1; J: TRBJ1-2; size: many; DNA: TGCAGTGCTAGAGTTTGGACAGGGGTAAATGGTGGCTACACCTTC; CDR3: CSARVWTGVNGGYTF
D: NA; V: TRBV6-5; J: TRBJ2-1; size: many; DNA: TGTGCCAGCAGTTACGAACGGGCCAATGAGCAGTTCTTC; CDR3: CASSYERANEQFF
D: NA; V: TRBV7-2; J: TRBJ1-5; size: many; DNA: TGTGCCAGCAGCTTAGATGGCGTCCCCCACCAGCCCCAGCATTTT; CDR3: CASSLDGVPHQPQHF
D: TRBD2; V: TRBV20-1; J: TRBJ2-7; size: NA; DNA: TGCAGTGCTAACTCCGGGACTAGCGTGTACGAGCAGTACTTC; CDR3: CSANSGTSVYEQYF
D: NA; V: TRBV12-3/TRBV12-4; J: TRBJ1-5; size: many; DNA: TGTGCCAGCAGCCTTGGACGGTACAATCAGCCCCAGCATTTT; CDR3: CASSLGRYNQPQHF
D: NA; V: TRBV6-5; J: TRBJ1-4; size: many; DNA: TGTGCCAGCACCCCGTCGGGTTCCCGAGGGGAAAAACTGTTTTTT; CDR3: CASTPSGSRGEKLFF
D: NA; V: TRBV28; J: TRBJ2-3; size: NA; DNA: TGTGCCAGCAGTCCCTGGACAGTGAATAGGCCAGATACGCAGTATTTT; CDR3: CASSPWTVNRPDTQYF
D: NA; V: TRBV6-1; J: TRBJ2-7; size: NA; DNA: TGTGCCAGCAGTAGGATATCCTCCTACGAGCAGTACTTC; CDR3: CASSRISSYEQYF
D: NA; V: TRBV7-2; J: TRBJ2-3; size: NA; DNA: TGTGCCAGCAGCCCCGTGGCTAGCACAGATACGCAGTATTTT; CDR3: CASSPVASTDTQYF
D: NA; V: TRBV28; J: TRBJ2-7; size: NA; DNA: TGTGCCAGCACGAGGGAAAGCGGGCCCTCCTACGAGCAGTACTTC; CDR3: CASTRESGPSYEQYF
D: TRBD1; V: TRBV28; J: TRBJ1-1; size: few; DNA: TGTGCCAGCAGCTTACAGGGGAGCCTAGGGACTGAAGCTTTCTTT; CDR3: CASSLQGSLGTEAFF
D: NA; V: TRBV6-5; J: TRBJ1-2; size: many; DNA: TGTGCCAGCAGTGGGGGGACAAGAGAAGGCTACACCTTC; CDR3: CASSGGTREGYTF
D: NA; V: TRBV5-8; J: TRBJ1-1; size: NA; DNA: TGTGCCAGCAGCCTGATACAGGGAATGGGTCTTTCCTTTGAAGCTTTCTTT; CDR3: CASSLIQGMGLSFEAFF
D: NA; V: TRBV29-1; J: TRBJ1-2; size: many; DNA: TGCAGCGTTGGGGTACAGGGAGCGTATGGCTACACCTTC; CDR3: CSVGVQGAYGYTF
D: NA; V: TRBV7-9; J: TRBJ2-1; size: NA; DNA: TGTGCCAGCAGCGAAGAGGGAGCGGAAGGGGTGGTATACTTTGAGCAGTTCTTC; CDR3: CASSEEGAEGVVYFEQFF
D: NA; V: TRBV12-3/TRBV12-4; J: TRBJ1-1; size: few; DNA: TGTGCCAGCACCTTAGATGAGACTGAAGCTTTCTTT; CDR3: CASTLDETEAFF
D: NA; V: TRBV7-9; J: TRBJ2-7; size: NA; DNA: TGTGCCAGCAGCCGTTCCCTTGACATGGTCTCCGCTCACGAGCAGTACTTC; CDR3: CASSRSLDMVSAHEQYF
D: NA; V: TRBV29-1; J: TRBJ1-6; size: many; DNA: TGCAGCGCTCAACCGGAGGGAGAGAGTTCACCCCTCCACTTT; CDR3: CSAQPEGESSPLHF
D: TRBD1; V: TRBV15; J: TRBJ2-3; size: few; DNA: TGTGCCACCCGACCTGACAGGGGGCGTATAGATACGCAGTATTTT; CDR3: CATRPDRGRIDTQYF